The 3 T cell receptor beta chains reported below all come from one sample, sequenced in a study of blood T cell repertoires in COVID-19. The data were produced by immunoSEQ multiplex PCR, yet TCRdb's version contains in-frame clones alone and is incomplete. This sample has under 100,000 clones; about 85% occur once, and the top ten carry roughly 2.1%. Sample: peripheral blood. These receptors all come from a woman aged 70-85 years with acute or convalescent COVID-19.

The chain carries TRBV11-2 and TRBJ1-5; no definite D call. This CDR3 spans 13 amino acids. Germline values: CDR1 SGHAT, CDR2 FQNNGV. V lost 2 bases and J lost 5, with 7 bases in between. CDR3 sequence reads: CASSLTEYQPQHF. The CDR3, as DNA: TGTGCCAGCAGCTTAACAGAATATCAGCCCCAGCATTTT.

The chain combines TRBV28 with TRBJ2-2, with TRBD2 matching 14 bases. V was pared by 3 bases and J by 2 bases, with 8 bases of the junction left unmatched. Germline CDR1 and CDR2: MDHEN and SYDVKM. This CDR3 spans 19 amino acids. CDR3 protein: CASSFTGTSGGHNTGELFF. The DNA for the CDR3 is TGTGCCAGCAGTTTCACAGGGACTAGCGGGGGCCACAACACCGGGGAGCTGTTTTTT. Complete variable domain (other parts from reference TRBV28 and TRBJ2-2): DVKVTQSSRYLVKRTGEKVFLECVQDMDHENMFWYRQDPGLGLRLIYFSYDVKMKEKGDIPEGYSVSREKKERFSLILESASTNQTSMYLCASSFTGTSGGHNTGELFFGEGSRLTVL.

The chain carries TRBV6-4 and TRBJ2-1, with 8 positions matching TRBD2. Trimming took 2 bases from V and 3 from J; bases not matched to a gene: 6. Germline V gene data show CDR1 as MRHNA and CDR2 as SNTAGT. CDR3 length: 16 residues. The CDR3 is CASSDAMRGDYNEQFF. CDR3 nucleotide sequence: TGTGCCAGCAGTGACGCAATGCGGGGGGACTACAATGAGCAGTTCTTC.